These 9 T cell receptor beta chains came from one sample sequenced in a study of blood T cells in healthy people across ages. A sample-barcoded 5' primer and a J-beta primer mix were used in a second PCR of roughly 7 to 11 cycles. TCRdb itself ran the 5' RACE reads through MiXCR, one entry per CDR3 protein. The sample carries over 950,000 distinct CDR3 sequences, less than 45% recorded once. The sample taken for sequencing was blood. The receptors were gathered from a man aged 18 to 29 in good health.

The chain is built from TRBV27 and TRBJ2-3, with 11 bases aligning to TRBD2. The germline V gene has CDR1 MNHEY and CDR2 SMNVEV (reference sequence). The CDR3 is 16 amino acids. J gave up 2 bases and V 4 bases, and 5 bases lay outside the gene matches. The CDR3 sequence: CASSSTSGRLTDTQYF. Written as DNA, the CDR3 is TGTGCCAGCAGTTCTACTAGCGGGAGACTCACAGATACGCAGTATTTT.

This rearrangement joins TRBV13 to TRBJ1-1; 7 nucleotides agree with TRBD1. CDR1 PRHDT and CDR2 FYEKMQ come from the germline V gene (reference sequence). CDR3 length: 12 residues. After removal of 5 bases from V and 9 bases from J, the junction contained 6 bases not matched to a gene. The DNA for the CDR3 is TGTGCCAGCAGCCCTGGGACAGACCAAGCTTTCTTT. This codes for CASSPGTDQAFF.

This chain links TRBV29-1 with TRBJ2-1, with 13 nucleotides matching TRBD2. The closer fit of TRBJ2-7 to the DNA end suggests the J call may be wrong. CDR1 SQVTM and CDR2 ANQGSEA come from the germline V gene. The CDR3 runs 21 residues. The CDR3 sequence is CSVDWMVTGLAGPSSYNEQYF. DNA for the CDR3: TGCAGCGTTGATTGGATGGTCACGGGACTAGCGGGACCTAGCTCCTACAATGAGCAGTACTTC.

This clonotype was recorded at least ten times. The J gene is TRBJ1-1, the V gene TRBV7-9; D gene uncertain. The germline gives CDR1 SEHNR, CDR2 FQNEAQ (reference sequence). The length of the CDR3 is 14 residues. With 1 base removed from V and 0 bases from J, the gap between germline ends came to 6 bases. In DNA, the CDR3 is TGTGCCAGCAGCTTAGTTGGCATGAACACTGAAGCTTTCTTT. Its translation is CASSLVGMNTEAFF.

A few counts support this clonotype. The chain employs TRBV20-1 and TRBJ2-3; no definite D call. The germline V gene has CDR1 DFQATT and CDR2 SNEGSKA (reference sequence). The CDR3 totals 16 residues. Deletions cut 3 bases from V and 2 bases from J, with 18 bases between. In DNA form, the CDR3 reads TGCAGTGCTAGGAGAGCCCCCAAAGGCCCCACAGATACGCAGTATTTT. This encodes CSARRAPKGPTDTQYF.

With respect to this clonotype: An end of the junction differs from the germline gene, which may be a read error. The chain couples TRBV29-1 to TRBJ1-1; no reliable D call. This CDR3 is built from 11 residues. Germline assignment: CDR1 SQVTM and CDR2 ANQGSEA. The CDR3 DNA follows: TGCAGCGTTCCTCGGGGAAATGAAGCTTTATTT. Translated, it gives CSVPRGNEALF.

This chain uses TRBV10-3 with TRBJ2-1; D may be TRBD2 (6 bases). From germline, CDR1 is ENHRY and CDR2 SYGVKD. This CDR3 has 15 amino acids. Trimming left V 4 bases short and J 4 bases short, with 14 bases between. This CDR3 reads CAISGTGGGYNEQFF. CDR3 sequence (DNA): TGTGCCATCAGTGGCACCGGGGGTGGTTACAATGAGCAGTTCTTC.

This clonotype was observed a handful of times. The rearrangement links TRBV6-6 to TRBJ2-7; no definite D call. The germline V gene has CDR1 MNHNY and CDR2 SVGAGI (reference sequence). The V gene lost 0 bases and the J gene lost 7 bases, with 10 bases spanning the gap. This CDR3 is 13 amino acids long. In nucleotides, the CDR3 is TGTGCCAGCAGTTACTCGGAGCAGGCTGAGCAGTACTTC. Translating it yields CASSYSEQAEQYF.

The rearrangement uses TRBV7-9 and TRBJ2-7, with D possibly being TRBD1 (5 bases). The V end lost 5 bases, the J end lost 7 bases, and 27 bases lay between the germline ends. The CDR3 has 17 residues. Germline CDR1 is SEHNR and CDR2 is FQNEAQ (reference sequence). The CDR3 DNA is TGTGCCAGCAGCGGATACTACAGGACAAACCGCTACAATGAGCAGTACTTC. Residues: CASSGYYRTNRYNEQYF.